This T cell receptor beta chain emerged from a study of identifying expanded T cells in peripheral blood. Findings and caveats of the study: Approximately 2-week clone count variance significantly increased as total template count grew.

About this clone itself: Its specificity is unknown.

This CDR3 has 18 residues. V lost 8 bases and J lost 7; bases outside the gene matches: 21. Germline V CDR1 and CDR2: MNHEY, SMNVEV (reference sequence). Libraries were prepared by immunoSEQ multiplex PCR; TCRdb keeps only in-frame clonotypes and omits some of them. Of roughly 84,000 clones in the sample, about 87% were seen once. This sequence was found in a person between 18 and 75 years old in good health. The sequencing input was blood. The J gene is TRBJ1-1, the V gene TRBV27; 11 nucleotides line up with TRBD1. CDR3 in amino acids: CASLSRTGGWSSMGEAFF. The CDR3 DNA reads as TGTGCCAGCCTCTCGAGGACAGGGGGCTGGAGTAGCATGGGTGAAGCTTTCTTT.